This T cell receptor beta chain is drawn from a study of vaccination effects on CD4 cells after COVID-19. In regard to this clone: Its target is unknown.

The V segment lost 6 bases and the J segment 5 bases; nucleotides outside the gene matches: 6. The CDR3 has 13 amino acids. Looked up from germline, CDR1 is MDHEN and CDR2 is SYDVKM. Clones were sequenced by immunoSEQ multiplex PCR, and TCRdb holds only the in-frame ones, with some missing. The top ten clones hold over 4% of a sample with some 68,000 clones, about 65% of them seen once. The study's findings and limits: Convalescent patients were few in the study, and early post-infection timepoints were absent.

Viral peptide pool expansion of antigen-specific CD4+ T cells preceded sequencing in the ViraFEST assay. Subsequent to 10 days of culture, CD4+ T cells were isolated. None of these healthy vaccinees had been infected with SARS-CoV-2 before vaccination. The clonotype originates from a human donor who received a COVID-19 vaccine. The source was CD4+ T cells from PBMCs cultured with HCoV-OC43 spike peptides, collected before COVID-19 vaccination. Subset indicated: HCoV-OC43 spike overlapping peptide pool stimulation. The rearrangement uses TRBV28 and TRBJ1-2; 7 positions match TRBD1. CDR3 in DNA: TGTGCCAGCAGACCGACAGGGTTTTATGGCTACACCTTC. Translation gives CASRPTGFYGYTF.